This T cell receptor (beta chain) was identified during a study of T cells in pancreatic ductal adenocarcinoma. This table comes from immunoSEQ multiplex PCR, and its TCRdb copy is limited to in-frame clones, with some not included. The data contain around 100,000 clones, roughly 95% of them singletons. Study-level points and caveats: Mean clonality was about 0.11 in tumors and roughly 0.067 in blood, not significantly different. Tumor-versus-blood clonality comparisons may be biased toward lower tumor diversity. This surgical cohort overrepresents the minority presenting with early-stage disease. Tumor samples had fewer productive templates and approximately 8.2-fold fewer unique clonotypes than blood.

This CDR3 comprises 15 residues. CDR1 is MNHEY and CDR2 is SMNVEV in the germline V gene (reference sequence). V gave up 1 base and J gave up 4 bases, with 11 bases separating them. Worth noting for this clone: The antigen is not known.

Surgery without prior neoadjuvant therapy was the treatment of the selected pancreatic ductal adenocarcinoma patients. The V and J genes are TRBV27 and TRBJ1-5, with D uncertain. Sequenced input: PBMCs. This sequence originates from a human donor with pancreatic ductal adenocarcinoma. CDR3 amino acids: CASSLFAGTNQPQHF. Here the CDR3 DNA reads TGTGCCAGCAGTTTATTTGCAGGTACGAATCAGCCCCAGCATTTT.